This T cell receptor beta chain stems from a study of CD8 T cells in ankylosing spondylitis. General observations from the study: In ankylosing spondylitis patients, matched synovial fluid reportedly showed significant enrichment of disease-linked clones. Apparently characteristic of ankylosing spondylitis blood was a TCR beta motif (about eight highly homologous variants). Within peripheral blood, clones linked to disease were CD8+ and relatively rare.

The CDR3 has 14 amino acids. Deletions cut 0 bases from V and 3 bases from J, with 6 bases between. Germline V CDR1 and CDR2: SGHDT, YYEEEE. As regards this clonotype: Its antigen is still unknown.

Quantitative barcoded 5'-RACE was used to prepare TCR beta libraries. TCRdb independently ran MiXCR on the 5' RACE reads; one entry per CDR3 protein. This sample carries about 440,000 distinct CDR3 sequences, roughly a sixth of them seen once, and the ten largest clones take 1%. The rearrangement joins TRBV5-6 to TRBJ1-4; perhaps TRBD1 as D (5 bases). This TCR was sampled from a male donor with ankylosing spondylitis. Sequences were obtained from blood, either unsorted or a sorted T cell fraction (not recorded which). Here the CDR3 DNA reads TGTGCCAGCAGCTTGGGACAGCCTAATGAAAAACTGTTTTTT. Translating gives CASSLGQPNEKLFF.